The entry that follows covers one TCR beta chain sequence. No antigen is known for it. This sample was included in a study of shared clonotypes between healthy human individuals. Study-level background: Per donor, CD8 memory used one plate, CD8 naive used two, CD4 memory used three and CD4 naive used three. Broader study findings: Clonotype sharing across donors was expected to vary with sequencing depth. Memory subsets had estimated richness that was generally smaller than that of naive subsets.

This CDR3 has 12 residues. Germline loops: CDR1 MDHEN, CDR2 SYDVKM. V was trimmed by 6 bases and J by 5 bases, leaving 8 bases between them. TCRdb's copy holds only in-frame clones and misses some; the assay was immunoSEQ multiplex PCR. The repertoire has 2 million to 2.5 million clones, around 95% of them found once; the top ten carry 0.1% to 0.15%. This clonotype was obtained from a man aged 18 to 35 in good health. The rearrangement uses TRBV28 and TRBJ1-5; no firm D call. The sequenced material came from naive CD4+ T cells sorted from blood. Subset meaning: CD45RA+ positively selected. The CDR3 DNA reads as TGTGCCAGCAGCGTACTGGATCAGCCCCAGCATTTT. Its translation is CASSVLDQPQHF.